One sample yielded the 27 T cell receptor beta chains listed below, sequenced in a study of cytomegalovirus exposure and HLA in healthy donors. The PCR made use of 60 Vbeta and 13 Jbeta primers. Assay used: immunoSEQ multiplex PCR; TCRdb lists only in-frame clones, some missing. This sample has roughly 80,000 clones, with around 80% found just once. Specimen: PBMCs. The receptors originated from a male donor in good health and CMV-seronegative.

The sample holds one count of this clone. The chain has TRBV27 and TRBJ2-3; D uncertain. The CDR3 has 18 amino acids. Germline lookup yields CDR1 MNHEY and CDR2 SMNVEV (reference sequence). V lost 4 bases to trimming and J lost 4 bases, with 24 bases between them. The CDR3 sequence: CASSSRVATPPTADTQYF. CDR3 sequence (DNA): TGTGCCAGCAGTTCCCGCGTGGCAACCCCACCAACAGCAGATACGCAGTATTTT.

The rearrangement joins TRBV5-1 to TRBJ1-4; 9 positions match TRBD1. CDR3 length equals 15 residues. CDR1 and CDR2 from the germline V gene are SGHRS and YFSETQ. V lost 4 bases and J lost 8; bases outside the gene matches: 9. CDR3 nucleotides: TGCGCCAGCAGCATAGACAGGGGGAGGGACGAAAAACTGTTTTTT. As protein: CASSIDRGRDEKLFF. The variable domain in full, completed from reference TRBV5-1 and TRBJ1-4, reads KAGVTQTPRYLIKTRGQQVTLSCSPISGHRSVSWYQQTPGQGLQFLFEYFSETQRNKGNFPGRFSGRQFSNSRSEMNVSTLELGDSALYLCASSIDRGRDEKLFFGSGTQLSVL.

This clone has a handful of counts. V usage is TRBV4-3 and J usage is TRBJ2-7, with D tentatively TRBD1 (6 bases). Trimming removed 1 base at V and 2 bases at J, with 12 bases between. CDR1 and CDR2 from the germline V gene are LGHNA and YSLEER. The CDR3 has 15 amino acids. The DNA for the CDR3 is TGCGCCAGCAGCCAAGGGACAGTTGACCCCTACGAGCAGTACTTC. Residues: CASSQGTVDPYEQYF.

The chain joins TRBV7-8 to TRBJ2-3, with TRBD2 identical over 7 bases. The CDR3 contains 13 residues. Germline V gene lookup returns CDR1 SGHVS and CDR2 FQNEAQ. J lost 6 bases, V lost 3 bases, and 3 bases had no gene match. The CDR3 nucleotides are TGTGCCAGCAGCTTCAGGCGGGAGGATACGCAGTATTTT. Its translation: CASSFRREDTQYF.

The rearrangement joins TRBV28 to TRBJ1-1, with 7 positions matching TRBD1. From germline, CDR1 is MDHEN and CDR2 SYDVKM. V shed 6 bases and J 3 bases; nucleotides not matched to a gene: 7. This CDR3 comprises 14 residues. The CDR3 sequence: CASRPGGRDTEAFF. DNA for the CDR3: TGTGCCAGCAGGCCAGGGGGTAGGGACACTGAAGCTTTCTTT.

This clone occurred a few times. V usage is TRBV29-1 and J usage is TRBJ2-5; D is possibly TRBD1 (5 bases). CDR1 SQVTM and CDR2 ANQGSEA come from the germline V gene. This CDR3 comprises 14 residues. V gave up 4 bases and J gave up 2 bases, with 14 bases separating them. CDR3 nucleotide sequence: TGCAGCGTTGCTTGGACATGGCTACAAGAGACCCAGTACTTC. The encoded protein is CSVAWTWLQETQYF.

This rearrangement joins TRBV5-1 to TRBJ1-1; 7 bases are shared with TRBD1. The CDR3 is 13 amino acids. The V and J ends lost 6 bases and 4 bases, in that order; junction bases with no gene match: 6. The germline CDR1 and CDR2 sequences are SGHRS and YFSETQ. CDR3 sequence reads: CASMGQCFTEAFF. The CDR3 DNA reads as TGCGCCAGCATGGGACAGTGTTTCACTGAAGCTTTCTTT.

V usage is TRBV15 and J usage is TRBJ2-7; D might be TRBD2 (6 bases). There are 12 residues in the CDR3. The germline V and J ends were trimmed by 1 base and 6 bases, with 7 bases remaining between them. The germline V gene encodes CDR1 LNHNV and CDR2 YYDKDF (reference sequence). CDR3 in DNA: TGTGCCACCAGCAGAGGGGAGGCCGAGCAGTACTTC. Protein product: CATSRGEAEQYF.

Concerning this clone: Other DNA sequences within the sample encode an identical CDR3. The J gene is TRBJ1-1, the V gene TRBV29-1; TRBD1 matches at 9 bases. Unmatched junction bases numbered 5, after V lost 6 bases and J lost 3 bases. Germline lookup yields CDR1 SQVTM and CDR2 ANQGSEA. The CDR3 spans 13 residues. The CDR3 spells CSVTTGGDTEAFF. The CDR3 coding sequence is TGCAGCGTGACGACAGGGGGGGACACTGAAGCTTTCTTT.

The chain couples TRBV7-9 to TRBJ2-7; no clear D. The V gene lost 5 bases and the J gene lost 4 bases, with 18 bases spanning the gap. Per germline, CDR1 SEHNR and CDR2 FQNEAQ (reference sequence). The CDR3 is 15 amino acids. The DNA of the CDR3 is TGTGCCAGCAGCCCGAGCCCGGGTTTGCTGTACGAGCAGTACTTC. This encodes CASSPSPGLLYEQYF.

This chain joins TRBV15 and TRBJ2-3; D remains unclear. The CDR3 runs to 16 residues. V lost 0 bases, J lost 1 base, and 11 bases lay in between. Germline CDR1 is LNHNV and CDR2 is YYDKDF (reference sequence). The CDR3 is CATSRDWVGGTDTQYF. In nucleotides, the CDR3 is TGTGCCACCAGCAGAGATTGGGTGGGCGGCACAGATACGCAGTATTTT.

This clone was seen a few times. The gene calls are TRBV28 and TRBJ2-1, with TRBD2 matching over 9 bases. Unmatched junction bases numbered 9, after V lost 3 bases and J lost 9 bases. The CDR3 length is 15 residues. Germline values: CDR1 MDHEN, CDR2 SYDVKM. The CDR3 DNA follows: TGTGCCAGCAGTTTGGTAGCGGGAGAAATCGGTGAGCAGTTCTTC. Its translation: CASSLVAGEIGEQFF.

The V call is TRBV5-4, the J call TRBJ1-2, with TRBD1 as a possible D gene (6 bases). The germline V gene encodes CDR1 SGHNT and CDR2 YYREEE (reference sequence). Trimming shortened V by 6 bases and J by 8 bases, and 17 bases separated the two germline ends. CDR3 length: 13 amino acids. CDR3 loop: CASTIDRTRGYTF. CDR3 DNA sequence: TGTGCCAGCACCATAGACAGGACGAGGGGCTACACCTTC.

The V and J genes are TRBV9 and TRBJ2-7, with 7 bases identical to TRBD1. The length of the CDR3 is 15 residues. Germline V gene lookup returns CDR1 SGDLS and CDR2 YYNGEE. V shed 3 bases, J shed 3 bases, and the junction held 9 bases outside the gene matches. As DNA, the CDR3 is TGTGCCAGCAGCGCCACACTTGGACAGGACTACGAGCAGTACTTC. Translating gives CASSATLGQDYEQYF. Full variable domain (remainder filled in from reference TRBV9 and TRBJ2-7): DSGVTQTPKHLITATGQRVTLRCSPRSGDLSVYWYQQSLDQGLQFLIQYYNGEERAKGNILERFSAQQFPDLHSELNLSSLELGDSALYFCASSATLGQDYEQYFGPGTRLTVT.

The table lists this clone with a few counts. The rearrangement links TRBV15 to TRBJ1-2; TRBD1 matches 9 bases. Looked up from germline, CDR1 is LNHNV and CDR2 is YYDKDF (reference sequence). The length of the CDR3 is 16 residues. Unmatched junction bases numbered 10, after V lost 1 base and J lost 7 bases. The CDR3 region is CATSRVGYDRGVGYTF. CDR3 DNA: TGTGCCACCAGCAGAGTGGGGTATGACAGGGGGGTTGGCTACACCTTC.

This chain links TRBV2 with TRBJ2-5, with TRBD2 matching over 13 bases. CDR3 length: 15 residues. V lost 8 bases, J lost 0 bases, and 3 bases stayed unmatched. CDR1 and CDR2 from the germline V gene are SNHLY and FYNNEI. The CDR3 protein is CASGGTSGNQETQYF. In nucleotides, the CDR3 is TGTGCCAGCGGGGGGACTAGCGGGAACCAAGAGACCCAGTACTTC.

CDR3 protein: CASSLDPGYSGNTIYF. CDR3 sequence (DNA): TGTGCCAGCAGCTTGGACCCAGGGTACTCTGGAAACACCATATATTTT. The chain has TRBV5-4 and TRBJ1-3; a weak D match, TRBD1 (5 bases). The V and J ends lost 0 bases and 0 bases respectively, with 10 bases between them. The CDR3 covers 16 residues. The germline V gene encodes CDR1 SGHNT and CDR2 YYREEE (reference sequence).

With respect to this clone: One end of the junction fails to match germline, which may point to a read error. The chain combines TRBV30 with TRBJ1-5; D uncertain. The germline V gene encodes CDR1 GTSNPN and CDR2 SVGIG (reference sequence). The CDR3 sequence is 18 residues long. The CDR3 protein is CAWSVGSHGLVSNQPQNF. CDR3 bases: TGTGCCTGGAGTGTTGGGTCCCATGGGTTGGTTAGCAATCAGCCCCAGAATTTT.

The chain combines TRBV29-1 with TRBJ1-2, with D possibly matching TRBD1 (5 bases). Germline V gene lookup returns CDR1 SQVTM and CDR2 ANQGSEA. The ends were cut back, 7 bases at V and 4 bases at J, with 10 bases in the middle. The CDR3 runs 11 residues. The CDR3 protein is CSDRGVYGYTF. The CDR3 nucleotides are TGCAGCGACCGGGGGGTCTATGGCTACACCTTC.

This chain uses TRBV5-1 with TRBJ2-3; 8 bases match TRBD2. The V gene's germline CDR1 is SGHRS and CDR2 YFSETQ. Unmatched junction bases numbered 19, after V lost 3 bases and J lost 1 base. This CDR3 has 20 amino acids. The CDR3 region is CASSSTSGLAGPSRTDTQYF. CDR3 in DNA: TGCGCCAGCAGCTCCACATCGGGGCTAGCGGGCCCCTCCCGCACAGATACGCAGTATTTT.

V and J are TRBV5-1 and TRBJ2-2; 7 nucleotides align to TRBD2. CDR1 is SGHRS and CDR2 is YFSETQ in the germline V gene. The CDR3 is made up of 13 amino acids. V shed 4 bases and J 3 bases; nucleotides not matched to a gene: 0. The CDR3 loop reads CASSAGDTGELFF. As DNA, the CDR3 is TGCGCCAGCAGCGCGGGAGACACCGGGGAGCTGTTTTTT. Based on the CDR3 plus reference TRBV5-1 and TRBJ2-2, the full variable domain is KAGVTQTPRYLIKTRGQQVTLSCSPISGHRSVSWYQQTPGQGLQFLFEYFSETQRNKGNFPGRFSGRQFSNSRSEMNVSTLELGDSALYLCASSAGDTGELFFGEGSRLTVL.

The chain combines TRBV9 with TRBJ2-5, with a weak D call TRBD2 (6 bases). Germline values: CDR1 SGDLS, CDR2 YYNGEE. The V gene lost 3 bases and the J gene lost 4 bases, with 19 bases spanning the gap. CDR3 length: 16 residues. CDR3 loop: CASSAAGSPAAETQYF. The CDR3 DNA reads TGTGCCAGCAGCGCCGCCGGGAGCCCGGCGGCAGAGACCCAGTACTTC. The full variable domain, in which reference TRBV9 and TRBJ2-5 provide the parts outside the CDR3, is DSGVTQTPKHLITATGQRVTLRCSPRSGDLSVYWYQQSLDQGLQFLIQYYNGEERAKGNILERFSAQQFPDLHSELNLSSLELGDSALYFCASSAAGSPAAETQYFGPGTRLLVL.

To note about this clone: Different DNA sequences within this sample yield the same CDR3. The V gene is TRBV2, the J gene TRBJ2-7; 9 positions agree with TRBD1. V was pared by 3 bases and J by 6 bases, with 0 bases of the junction left unmatched. Germline loops: CDR1 SNHLY, CDR2 FYNNEI. CDR3 length: 12 amino acids. Here the CDR3 reads CASSETGGEQYF. For the CDR3, the DNA is TGTGCCAGCAGTGAGACAGGGGGCGAGCAGTACTTC.

This clone was recorded a few times. The chain recombines TRBV7-9 with TRBJ2-3; no definite D call. The CDR3 is 13 residues long. CDR1 is SEHNR, CDR2 FQNEAQ, per germline (reference sequence). Trimming took off 5 bases at V and 6 bases at J, with 12 bases between the two ends. The CDR3 here is CASSNIATDTQYF. The CDR3 DNA reads as TGTGCCAGCAGCAACATAGCCACCGATACGCAGTATTTT. Supplemented by reference TRBV7-9 and TRBJ2-3, the full variable domain reads DTGVSQNPRHKITKRGQNVTFRCDPISEHNRLYWYRQTLGQGPEFLTYFQNEAQLEKSRLLSDRFSAERPKGSFSTLEIQRTEQGDSAMYLCASSNIATDTQYFGPGTRLTVL.

V gene TRBV5-1 combines with J gene TRBJ2-7, with 7 positions matching TRBD1. This CDR3 region has 14 residues. V lost 8 bases and J lost 0; bases outside the gene matches: 8. CDR1 SGHRS and CDR2 YFSETQ come from the germline V gene. CDR3: CASRFGTVSYEQYF. For the CDR3, the DNA is TGCGCCAGTCGTTTTGGGACAGTCTCCTACGAGCAGTACTTC.

This chain joins TRBV5-1 and TRBJ1-1; TRBD1 aligns across 10 bases. V was clipped by 2 bases and J by 4 bases; unmatched bases: 14. CDR1 is SGHRS and CDR2 is YFSETQ in the germline V gene. The CDR3 is 18 amino acids. CDR3 DNA: TGCGCCAGCAGCTTACGGAACCCACCGGGACAGGGGACCACTGAAGCTTTCTTT. Translated, it gives CASSLRNPPGQGTTEAFF.

This clone was found a few times. The chain employs TRBV4-2 and TRBJ1-5; D is uncertain. V lost 4 bases and J 5 bases, leaving 15 bases between the germline ends. Looked up from germline, CDR1 is LGHNA and CDR2 is YNFKEQ. The CDR3 extends over 15 amino acids. CDR3: CASSPSRGVDQPQHF. In nucleotides, the CDR3 is TGTGCCAGCAGCCCATCCCGCGGGGTTGATCAGCCCCAGCATTTT.